Each of the 18 T cell receptor beta chains below was sequenced from the same sample in a study of blood T cell repertoires in COVID-19. Sequencing was performed with immunoSEQ multiplex PCR; in TCRdb, only in-frame clones are kept and a portion is missing. The sample lists more than 110,000 clones, about three quarters occurring once. The specimen sequenced was peripheral blood. The source is a woman aged 50 to 65 with active or convalescent COVID-19.

This chain uses TRBV7-6 with TRBJ2-7; 15 positions match TRBD2. Germline loops: CDR1 SGHVS, CDR2 FNYEAQ. V was pared by 5 bases and J by 0 bases, with 5 bases of the junction left unmatched. The CDR3 runs to 17 residues. The CDR3 here is CASSPRTSGRDSYEQYF. Here the CDR3 DNA reads TGTGCCAGCAGCCCAAGGACTAGCGGGAGGGACTCCTACGAGCAGTACTTC.

This clone was observed a single time. The chain combines TRBV21-1 with TRBJ2-5; the table's D call TRBD1 went unverified against the DNA. TRBV21-1 is described as a pseudogene. This CDR3 comprises 15 residues. As DNA, the CDR3 is TGTGCCAGCATGCGGGACAGAAAACCCCAAGAGACCCAGTACTTC. It translates to CASMRDRKPQETQYF.

Worth noting for this clone: Germline is not matched at one junction end, which may reflect a read error. This chain uses TRBV7-2 with TRBJ1-5; D gene unclear. Looked up from germline, CDR1 is SGHTA and CDR2 is FQGNSA. This CDR3 spans 15 amino acids. CDR3 coding DNA: TGTGCCAGCAGCACTAGGACCGGGCAGGATCAACCCCAGCATTTT. Protein sequence: CASSTRTGQDQPQHF.

The J gene is TRBJ1-5, the V gene TRBV30; TRBD1 matches 10 bases. The CDR3 is 16 residues long. Germline V lookup: CDR1 GTSNPN, CDR2 SVGIG (reference sequence). Losses at the gene ends were 3 bases for V and 2 bases for J; bases not matched to a gene: 7. The CDR3 reads CAWRDPGTGGNQPQHF. The DNA for the CDR3 is TGTGCCTGGAGGGATCCCGGGACAGGGGGCAATCAGCCCCAGCATTTT.

The chain is built from TRBV29-1 and TRBJ2-7; no clear D gene. Germline CDR1 is SQVTM and CDR2 is ANQGSEA. V was pared by 4 bases and J by 6 bases, with 10 bases between. The CDR3 sequence is 11 residues long. The CDR3, as DNA: TGCAGCGTTGTCGGGTTGGGCGAGCAGTACTTC. Translation: CSVVGLGEQYF.

This clone was seen repeatedly, ten times or more. The rearrangement joins TRBV7-8 to TRBJ2-4; D not certain. Germline V gene data show CDR1 as SGHVS and CDR2 as FQNEAQ. This CDR3 has 14 residues. V lost 5 bases and J 0 bases, leaving 8 bases between the germline ends. CDR3 in amino acids: CASSTILAKNIQYF. The CDR3 nucleotides read TGTGCCAGCAGCACCATACTAGCCAAAAACATTCAGTACTTC.

This clone turned up a few times. The chain joins TRBV11-3 to TRBJ2-3; TRBD2 matches at 12 bases. The V segment lost 4 bases and the J segment 3 bases; nucleotides outside the gene matches: 2. The CDR3 runs to 15 residues. Germline lookup yields CDR1 SGHNT and CDR2 YENEEA. In DNA form, the CDR3 reads TGTGCCAGCAGCTCTGGGACTAGCGGGACAGATACGCAGTATTTT. It translates to CASSSGTSGTDTQYF.

This clone was observed a handful of times. This sequence joins TRBV7-9 and TRBJ2-5, with 8 nucleotides matching TRBD2. This CDR3 spans 15 amino acids. V lost 6 bases, J lost 0 bases, and 6 bases stayed unmatched. Germline V gene sequence: CDR1 SEHNR, CDR2 FQNEAQ (reference sequence). In DNA form, the CDR3 reads TGTGCCAGCAGGACGGGAGGGCGGAACCAAGAGACCCAGTACTTC. Translated, it gives CASRTGGRNQETQYF. Full variable domain (missing parts from reference TRBV7-9 and TRBJ2-5): DTGVSQNPRHKITKRGQNVTFRCDPISEHNRLYWYRQTLGQGPEFLTYFQNEAQLEKSRLLSDRFSAERPKGSFSTLEIQRTEQGDSAMYLCASRTGGRNQETQYFGPGTRLLVL.

This chain links TRBV19 with TRBJ2-2; 12 nucleotides line up with TRBD2. Looked up from germline, CDR1 is LNHDA and CDR2 is SQIVND (reference sequence). The CDR3 length is 13 residues. The V segment lost 4 bases and the J segment 16 bases; nucleotides outside the gene matches: 7. CDR3 sequence: CASSKTSGGSGFF. Written as DNA, the CDR3 is TGTGCCAGTAGTAAGACTAGCGGGGGCTCGGGGTTTTTT. The full variable domain, completed using reference TRBV19 and TRBJ2-2, is DGGITQSPKYLFRKEGQNVTLSCEQNLNHDAMYWYRQDPGQGLRLIYYSQIVNDFQKGDIAEGYSVSREKKESFPLTVTSAQKNPTAFYLCASSKTSGGSGFFGEGSRLTVL.

The chain uses TRBV30 and TRBJ1-4; D remains unclear. This CDR3 contains 15 residues. V was clipped by 0 bases and J by 4 bases, with 12 bases between them. Germline assignment: CDR1 GTSNPN and CDR2 SVGIG (reference sequence). CDR3 nucleotides: TGTGCCTGGAGTGTAACGGGAAAGTATAATGAAAAACTGTTTTTT. Encoded protein: CAWSVTGKYNEKLFF.

This clone was detected only a few times. The chain employs TRBV7-9 and TRBJ2-1, with 10 bases lining up with TRBD1. From germline, CDR1 is SEHNR and CDR2 FQNEAQ (reference sequence). There are 16 residues in the CDR3. The J segment lost 5 bases and the V segment lost 4 bases, leaving 8 bases of the junction unmatched. Here the CDR3 reads CASSSPDRGADNEQFF. CDR3 in DNA: TGTGCCAGCAGCTCGCCGGACAGGGGGGCCGACAATGAGCAGTTCTTC.

The gene calls are TRBV18 and TRBJ2-1, with 10 bases identical to TRBD2. Germline trimming cut 2 bases from V and 6 bases from J; bases unmatched to any gene: 7. Germline V gene sequence: CDR1 KGHSH, CDR2 LQKENI. CDR3 length: 16 amino acids. The CDR3: CASSPYQAGGLNEQFF. The CDR3 nucleotides read TGTGCCAGCTCACCATATCAAGCGGGAGGGCTCAATGAGCAGTTCTTC.

The genes are TRBV30 and TRBJ1-2; D not resolved. This CDR3 spans 13 amino acids. Germline V CDR1 and CDR2: GTSNPN, SVGIG (reference sequence). V gave up 0 bases and J gave up 7 bases, with 12 bases separating them. The CDR3 here is CAWSVLEIGGYTF. Written as DNA, the CDR3 is TGTGCCTGGAGTGTATTGGAGATCGGTGGCTACACCTTC.

The gene calls are TRBV7-2 and TRBJ1-2; D remains unclear. CDR1 and CDR2 from the germline V gene are SGHTA and FQGNSA. Trimming took off 3 bases at V and 7 bases at J, with 12 bases between the two ends. This CDR3 has 13 residues. The CDR3 region has the DNA TGTGCCAGCAGCTTCGGGGTCCAGGCTGGCTACACCTTC. Translated: CASSFGVQAGYTF.

The CDR3 is CASSPETGPDYGYTF. For the CDR3, the DNA is TGTGCCAGCTCACCAGAGACAGGGCCGGATTATGGCTACACCTTC. V and J are TRBV18 and TRBJ1-2; 7 bases are a match to TRBD1. The length of the CDR3 is 15 residues. The V gene's germline CDR1 is KGHSH and CDR2 LQKENI. Unmatched junction bases numbered 8, after V lost 2 bases and J lost 5 bases.

The gene calls are TRBV5-1 and TRBJ2-3; a weak D match, TRBD2 (5 bases). The CDR3 contains 16 residues. V lost 2 bases and J 0 bases, leaving 13 bases between the germline ends. The V gene's germline CDR1 is SGHRS and CDR2 YFSETQ. In DNA, the CDR3 is TGCGCCAGCAGCTTAGGGTGGACTTCTAGCACAGATACGCAGTATTTT. Its protein product is CASSLGWTSSTDTQYF.

This clone has just one count. A junction end diverges from the germline sequence, so it may reflect a read error. This chain links TRBV5-1 with TRBJ1-1, with TRBD1 as a possible D gene (5 bases). The CDR3 runs to 12 residues. CDR1 and CDR2 (germline): SGHRS, YFSETQ. In nucleotides, the CDR3 is TGTGCCAGCAGTACAGGGAACACTGAAGCTTTCTTT. This codes for CASSTGNTEAFF.

This clone showed up just a few times. This CDR3 is CASSSFAGGSIYEQYF. For the CDR3, the DNA is TGTGCCAGCAGTTCGTTTGCAGGGGGCTCGATATACGAGCAGTACTTC. The V gene is TRBV28, the J gene TRBJ2-7, with 8 bases identical to TRBD1. Germline trimming cut 4 bases from V and 4 bases from J; bases unmatched to any gene: 12. The CDR3 length is 16 residues. Germline assignment: CDR1 MDHEN and CDR2 SYDVKM.